A single count supports the clone carrying this T cell receptor beta chain. These data originate in a study of blood T cell repertoires in COVID-19. Study context: The study drew acute and convalescent COVID-19 samples from the United States, Italy and Spain.

Original processing methods: Cell counts per sample came from amplifying reference gene primers. Using immunoSEQ multiplex PCR, the repertoire was profiled, and TCRdb retains in-frame clones only, with some absent. The DNA gave D and trimming, while V, J and clone size come from that table. The sample shows around 25,000 clones, 89% of them seen only once. V lost 3 bases, J lost 5 bases, and 10 bases stayed unmatched. The length of the CDR3 is 16 residues. Germline-derived CDR1 and CDR2 are KGHSH and LQKENI. The clonotype originates from a woman in her 70s with active COVID-19. The genes are TRBV18 and TRBJ2-1; 7 nucleotides line up with TRBD2. The sample consisted of peripheral blood. This CDR3 is CASSPFTGGKNNEQFF. The CDR3 DNA sequence: TGTGCCAGCTCACCCTTTACGGGGGGAAAAAACAATGAGCAGTTCTTC.